The next 23 T cell receptor beta chains were all read from a single sample in a study of blood T cell repertoires in COVID-19. Only in-frame clones appear in the TCRdb table, and some are missing; sequencing was by immunoSEQ multiplex PCR. The sample holds 500,000 to 600,000 clones; about 89% are singletons and the top ten take 7.5% to 9%. The sequencing input was peripheral blood. All receptors come from a woman in her forties or fifties with COVID-19, enrolled during active disease.

The CDR3 nucleotides are TGTGCCAGCAGCTTAGACTCGAGATCGGGGTATTTT. Encoded protein: CASSLDSRSGYF. The chain joins TRBV7-9 to TRBJ2-3; D is unresolved. The germline V gene encodes CDR1 SEHNR and CDR2 FQNEAQ (reference sequence). The CDR3 is 12 amino acids. The V gene lost 1 base and the J gene lost 14 bases, with 13 bases spanning the gap.

The J gene is TRBJ2-2, the V gene TRBV5-1; TRBD1 might be the D (5 bases). Germline V CDR1 and CDR2: SGHRS, YFSETQ. The V end lost 0 bases, the J end lost 8 bases, and 17 bases lay between the germline ends. This CDR3 has 16 amino acids. CDR3 nucleotide sequence: TGCGCCAGCAGCTTGGATCTCGACAGACCTGCTGGGGAGCTGTTTTTT. Translating it yields CASSLDLDRPAGELFF.

The chain combines TRBV3-1 (or the pseudogene TRBV3-2) with TRBJ2-3; 11 bases are shared with TRBD2. V dropped 1 base and J dropped 0; count of bases not matched to a gene: 6. There are 18 residues in the CDR3. Germline CDR1 LGHDT, CDR2 YNNKEL (reference sequence). CDR3 nucleotide sequence: TGTGCCAGCAGCCAAGCACTAGCGGGGGTCTCTAGCACAGATACGCAGTATTTT. This sequence encodes CASSQALAGVSSTDTQYF.

The genes are TRBV7-9 and TRBJ1-1; D is unresolved. V lost 0 bases, J lost 10 bases, and 9 bases lay in between. CDR3 size: 12 residues. CDR1 SEHNR and CDR2 FQNEAQ come from the germline V gene (reference sequence). The CDR3 DNA reads as TGTGCCAGCAGCTTAGCGCTGGCTGGAGCTTTCTTT. Translated: CASSLALAGAFF. Based on the CDR3 plus reference TRBV7-9 and TRBJ1-1, the full variable domain is DTGVSQNPRHKITKRGQNVTFRCDPISEHNRLYWYRQTLGQGPEFLTYFQNEAQLEKSRLLSDRFSAERPKGSFSTLEIQRTEQGDSAMYLCASSLALAGAFFGQGTRLTVV.

This chain links TRBV6-1 with TRBJ2-6, with TRBD1 matching 9 bases. J gave up 0 bases and V 4 bases, and 4 bases lay outside the gene matches. This CDR3 has 17 amino acids. The germline V gene has CDR1 MNHNS and CDR2 SASEGT. In nucleotides, the CDR3 is TGTGCCAGCAGTGGGGACAGGGCTAGCTCTGGGGCCAACGTCCTGACTTTC. It encodes CASSGDRASSGANVLTF.

The chain combines TRBV6-5 with TRBJ1-1; D is perhaps TRBD1 (5 bases). Germline V gene data show CDR1 as MNHEY and CDR2 as SVGAGI. CDR3 length: 12 residues. V dropped 7 bases and J dropped 0 bases, with 6 bases sitting between them. The CDR3 DNA reads TGTGCCAGCAAGGACATGAACACTGAAGCTTTCTTT. It encodes CASKDMNTEAFF.

The V gene is TRBV12-3 or TRBV12-4, the J gene TRBJ1-2; D not certain. The CDR3 loop spans 12 amino acids. Trimming removed 4 bases from V and 12 bases from J, with 15 bases in between. In DNA form, the CDR3 reads TGTGCCAGCAGTTCCAATTTGAACGCGGACACCTTC. It codes for CASSSNLNADTF.

This chain links TRBV13 with TRBJ1-5, with D possibly being TRBD1 (5 bases). Germline CDR1 PRHDT, CDR2 FYEKMQ (reference sequence). With 6 bases removed from V and 3 bases from J, the gap between germline ends came to 12 bases. The CDR3 contains 14 residues. CDR3 protein: CASSYLDNNQPQHF. The CDR3 DNA reads TGTGCCAGCAGTTATCTGGACAACAATCAGCCCCAGCATTTT.

J is TRBJ2-1 and V is TRBV5-4; 9 bases map to TRBD2. Trimming removed 3 bases from V and 7 bases from J; junction bases left unmatched: 11. CDR1 SGHNT and CDR2 YYREEE come from the germline V gene (reference sequence). The CDR3 loop spans 16 amino acids. DNA for the CDR3: TGTGCCAGCAGCTACCACTTAGCGGGAGATGTAAATGAGCAGTTCTTC. Protein product: CASSYHLAGDVNEQFF.

This clone was seen just once. V is TRBV11-3 and J is TRBJ1-3; no clear D. The V end was cut by 1 base, the J end by 8 bases, with 9 bases between. Germline assignment: CDR1 SGHNT and CDR2 YENEEA. The CDR3 runs 13 residues. The CDR3 region has the DNA TGTGCCAGCAGCTTAGGAGGCGGGGACACCATATATTTT. Translating it yields CASSLGGGDTIYF.

The chain couples TRBV6-1 to TRBJ2-7, with TRBD1 identical over 7 bases. The CDR3 is 16 residues long. The J segment lost 2 bases and the V segment lost 4 bases, leaving 11 bases of the junction unmatched. Germline CDR1 MNHNS, CDR2 SASEGT. CDR3: CASSADSTGLTYEQYF. The DNA of the CDR3 is TGTGCCAGCAGTGCAGACTCGACAGGGCTAACCTACGAGCAGTACTTC.

The chain employs TRBV6-5 and TRBJ2-7, with no clear D. CDR3 size: 13 residues. V lost 7 bases to trimming and J lost 3 bases, with 13 bases between them. Germline CDR1 MNHEY, CDR2 SVGAGI. The CDR3 region is CASILNGDYEQYF. CDR3 DNA sequence: TGTGCCAGCATTCTCAACGGTGACTACGAGCAGTACTTC.

This sequence joins TRBV10-3 and TRBJ2-1, with unresolved D. The CDR3 spans 13 residues. Germline lookup yields CDR1 ENHRY and CDR2 SYGVKD. The V gene lost 0 bases and the J gene lost 13 bases, with 13 bases spanning the gap. The CDR3 nucleotides are TGTGCCATCAGTGAGTCCGAGGCTACCCTTCAGTTCTTC. This gives the protein CAISESEATLQFF.

V is TRBV18 and J is TRBJ2-5; D is ambiguous. The germline V gene encodes CDR1 KGHSH and CDR2 LQKENI. V lost 1 base and J 0 bases, leaving 6 bases between the germline ends. The CDR3 totals 14 residues. Here the CDR3 DNA reads TGTGCCAGCTCACCACAGAACTACCAAGAGACCCAGTACTTC. Translation gives CASSPQNYQETQYF.

This rearrangement joins TRBV3-1 (or the pseudogene TRBV3-2) to TRBJ1-1, with TRBD1 matching over 10 bases. Trimming removed 8 bases from V and 9 bases from J; junction bases left unmatched: 9. The CDR3 runs 13 residues. The germline V gene encodes CDR1 LGHDT and CDR2 YNNKEL (reference sequence). CDR3 coding DNA: TGTGCCAGCTGGGACAGGGGTAAATTCCAAGCTTTCTTT. Encoded protein: CASWDRGKFQAFF.

This clone was counted between two and nine times. The gene calls are TRBV28 and TRBJ1-5; D may be TRBD1 (6 bases). The CDR3 extends over 15 amino acids. Germline V gives CDR1 MDHEN, CDR2 SYDVKM. Trimming took off 8 bases at V and 7 bases at J, with 21 bases between the two ends. The CDR3 is CASRMGGAFRQPQHF. As DNA, the CDR3 is TGTGCCAGCCGGATGGGGGGGGCCTTTAGGCAGCCCCAGCATTTT.

This chain uses TRBV5-1 with TRBJ1-2; tentatively, D is TRBD1 (6 bases). The CDR3 is made up of 15 amino acids. From germline, CDR1 is SGHRS and CDR2 YFSETQ. V lost 7 bases, J lost 8 bases, and 24 bases lay in between. The CDR3 loop is CASHLRPGQSDGYTF. For the CDR3, the DNA is TGCGCCAGCCACCTCCGACCCGGACAGTCAGACGGCTACACCTTC. The entire variable domain, with the rest obtained from reference TRBV5-1 and TRBJ1-2, is as follows: KAGVTQTPRYLIKTRGQQVTLSCSPISGHRSVSWYQQTPGQGLQFLFEYFSETQRNKGNFPGRFSGRQFSNSRSEMNVSTLELGDSALYLCASHLRPGQSDGYTFGSGTRLTVV.

CDR3 nucleotides: TGCAGCGTTTCTGGACAGTCCCTTACTACTGACGAGCAGTACTTC. Amino acid sequence: CSVSGQSLTTDEQYF. The chain has TRBV29-1 and TRBJ2-7, with D possibly TRBD1 on 6 matching bases. This CDR3 spans 15 amino acids. CDR1 and CDR2 from the germline V gene are SQVTM and ANQGSEA. Trimming stripped 5 bases from V and 5 bases from J, with 22 bases between.

The J gene is TRBJ2-6, the V gene TRBV5-1; a weak D match, TRBD1 (5 bases). The CDR3 totals 17 residues. Germline V lookup: CDR1 SGHRS, CDR2 YFSETQ. Trimming left V 0 bases short and J 2 bases short, with 12 bases between. Here the CDR3 DNA reads TGCGCCAGCAGCTTGGTCTCGTCAGGGACTGGGGCCAACGTCCTGACTTTC. Amino acids: CASSLVSSGTGANVLTF. Based on the CDR3 plus reference TRBV5-1 and TRBJ2-6, the full variable domain is KAGVTQTPRYLIKTRGQQVTLSCSPISGHRSVSWYQQTPGQGLQFLFEYFSETQRNKGNFPGRFSGRQFSNSRSEMNVSTLELGDSALYLCASSLVSSGTGANVLTFGAGSRLTVL.

The V call is TRBV3-1 (or the pseudogene TRBV3-2), the J call TRBJ1-5, with a weak D call TRBD1 (6 bases). Per the germline V gene, CDR1 is LGHDT and CDR2 is YNNKEL (reference sequence). Trimming took 0 bases from V and 7 from J, leaving 28 bases between them. The CDR3 length is 20 residues. This CDR3 reads CASSQEDPQQGIFSMQPQHF. Here the CDR3 DNA reads TGTGCCAGCAGCCAAGAGGACCCCCAACAGGGAATTTTTTCGATGCAGCCCCAGCATTTT.

The V gene is TRBV19, the J gene TRBJ2-7; no definite D call. V lost 2 bases, J lost 0 bases, and 8 bases lay in between. Looked up from germline, CDR1 is LNHDA and CDR2 is SQIVND (reference sequence). The CDR3 spans 14 residues. CDR3 loop: CASSISHSSYEQYF. As DNA, the CDR3 is TGTGCCAGTAGTATATCCCACTCCTCCTACGAGCAGTACTTC.

The chain couples TRBV19 to TRBJ1-2; weak D call: TRBD1 (5 bases). This CDR3 has 12 amino acids. Germline V lookup: CDR1 LNHDA, CDR2 SQIVND (reference sequence). V lost 6 bases, J lost 6 bases, and 11 bases lay in between. The CDR3 bases are TGTGCCAGTAGACACGCGGGGGATGGCTACACCTTC. It specifies CASRHAGDGYTF.

The CDR3 loop is CASSLYSGQGAEKLFF. DNA for the CDR3: TGCGCCAGCAGCTTGTACTCGGGACAGGGGGCAGAAAAACTGTTTTTT. The gene calls are TRBV5-1 and TRBJ1-4; 12 bases line up with TRBD1. J gave up 8 bases and V 1 base, and 6 bases lay outside the gene matches. This CDR3 region has 16 residues. Germline loops: CDR1 SGHRS, CDR2 YFSETQ.